The rows below give T cell receptor beta chains drawn from one sample of a study of T cell clusters in autoimmune cytopenias. Reprocessing the multiplex PCR reads, TCRdb reports a single entry for every CDR3 protein and omits DNA. The sample's table shows roughly 2,300 distinct CDR3 sequences. The sequenced material came from peripheral blood. These receptors came from a human donor with an autoimmune cytopenia or autoimmune hepatitis (not recorded which). Each CDR3 is given with its conserved first and last residue. The order of the fields is clone size, J gene, V gene, CDR3 length, CDR3 protein. The listing skips clone size in some rows; elsewhere it reads once, few, many or a size class.

size: medium-sized
J: TRBJ1-3
V: TRBV7-2
length: 14
CDR3: CASSQWGAGNTIYF

size: .
J: TRBJ1-1
V: TRBV10-3
length: 16
CDR3: CAISGPPQGVRAEAFF

size: .
J: TRBJ2-7
V: TRBV5-6
length: 12
CDR3: CASSWMGLEQYF

size: medium-sized
J: TRBJ2-1
V: TRBV6-5
length: 18
CDR3: CASSAGLAGGQVGNEQFF

size: .
J: TRBJ2-1
V: TRBV11-2
length: 15
CDR3: CASSLAGGPYNEQFF

size: .
J: TRBJ2-1
V: TRBV20-1
length: 14
CDR3: CSARKAGSYNEQFF

size: medium-sized
J: TRBJ1-1
V: TRBV19
length: 11
CDR3: CASAGSTEAFF

size: .
J: TRBJ1-5
V: TRBV27
length: 15
CDR3: CASKRTWQAVMPQHF

size: medium-sized
J: TRBJ2-3
V: TRBV29-1
length: 15
CDR3: CSGVTSGRTTDTQYF

size: .
J: TRBJ2-7
V: TRBV20-1
length: 14
CDR3: CSAHRQGAEYEQYF

size: medium-sized
J: TRBJ1-3
V: TRBV6-5
length: 16
CDR3: CASSSVSRGPGNTIYF

size: .
J: TRBJ2-7
V: TRBV20-1
length: 14
CDR3: CSASIGSLSYEQYF

size: .
J: TRBJ2-5
V: TRBV21-1
length: 15
CDR3: CASSITGTVQETQYF

size: .
J: TRBJ2-7
V: TRBV7-9
length: 13
CDR3: CASSRTSLNEQYF

size: .
J: TRBJ2-1
V: TRBV7-2
length: 13
CDR3: CASSLTQGGEQFF

size: .
J: TRBJ1-1
V: TRBV19
length: 13
CDR3: CASRGGENTEAFF

size: medium-sized
J: TRBJ2-7
V: TRBV15
length: 17
CDR3: CATSRLGTSGRTREQYF

size: .
J: TRBJ2-2
V: TRBV14
length: 17
CDR3: CASSHQSPRRYTGELFF

size: .
J: TRBJ1-1
V: TRBV6-2/TRBV6-3
length: 15
CDR3: CASRRQGRTQTEAFF

size: .
J: TRBJ1-1
V: TRBV5-7
length: 12
CDR3: CASSPPNGGAFF

size: .
J: TRBJ2-5
V: TRBV28
length: 17
CDR3: CASSSAGLAGLQETQYF

size: .
J: TRBJ2-5
V: TRBV27
length: 15
CDR3: CASRLLAGAYNEQYF

size: .
J: TRBJ2-2
V: TRBV12-5
length: 11
CDR3: CASGFRGELFF

size: medium-sized
J: TRBJ2-6
V: TRBV19
length: 17
CDR3: CASSNWKQGTLANVLTF

size: medium-sized
J: TRBJ2-1
V: TRBV18
length: 19
CDR3: CASSPPASGGGRAYNEQFF

size: medium-sized
J: TRBJ2-3
V: TRBV27
length: 15
CDR3: CASSLFVGGRDTQYF

size: medium-sized
J: TRBJ2-7
V: TRBV30
length: 14
CDR3: CAWNPQGGVYEQYF

size: .
J: TRBJ2-7
V: TRBV21-1
length: 16
CDR3: CASSKARKGAVDEQYF

size: medium-sized
J: TRBJ2-1
V: TRBV12-3/TRBV12-4
length: 16
CDR3: CASSLLGGKPYNEQFF

size: medium-sized
J: TRBJ2-1
V: TRBV12-3/TRBV12-4
length: 15
CDR3: CASTRGELGYNEQFF

size: medium-sized
J: TRBJ1-5
V: TRBV6-1
length: 15
CDR3: CASSGSLVAGQPQHF

size: medium-sized
J: TRBJ2-7
V: TRBV29-1
length: 12
CDR3: CSAGGGPYEQYF

size: medium-sized
J: TRBJ1-4
V: TRBV5-5
length: 20
CDR3: CASSHNPMAVSGKRGEKLFF

size: .
J: TRBJ2-6
V: TRBV11-2
length: 16
CDR3: CASSFLRPSGANVLTF

size: medium-sized
J: TRBJ2-5
V: TRBV30
length: 14
CDR3: CAWSVGQPGETQYF

size: .
J: TRBJ2-3
V: TRBV6-2/TRBV6-3
length: 16
CDR3: CASTPSGTLAGNTQYF

size: .
J: TRBJ1-1
V: TRBV4-3
length: 16
CDR3: CASSQDVPGSNTEAFF

size: medium-sized
J: TRBJ1-1
V: TRBV6-5
length: 12
CDR3: CASKQGFSEAFF

size: medium-sized
J: TRBJ2-2
V: TRBV6-1
length: 15
CDR3: CASSTHKSPAGELFF

size: .
J: TRBJ2-4
V: TRBV4-2
length: 19
CDR3: CASSQDYAPPASAKNIQYF

size: .
J: TRBJ2-7
V: TRBV7-2
length: 13
CDR3: CASSYQRGREQYF

size: .
J: TRBJ2-7
V: TRBV5-6
length: 16
CDR3: CASSHPGFGGPRRQYF

size: .
J: TRBJ1-2
V: TRBV11-2
length: 15
CDR3: CASSLEAGEGLGYTF